This TCR beta chain is from a study of blood T cell repertoires in COVID-19. Germline-derived CDR1 and CDR2 are LGHDT and YNNKEL (reference sequence). CDR3 length: 14 amino acids. V lost 4 bases, J lost 1 base, and 10 bases lay in between. In the study's own analysis: Reference gene primers were amplified, and this amplification served to estimate nucleated cell counts. Assay: immunoSEQ multiplex PCR; the TCRdb copy retains only in-frame clones and omits some. The V and J calls and clone size were taken over from that table, and D and trimming were inferred from the DNA. The data show around 250,000 clones, 70% to 90% seen once.

The receptor was derived from a woman between 50 and 59 years old who had recovered from COVID-19. The sample consisted of PBMCs or T cells enriched from blood (not recorded which). The J gene is TRBJ1-1, the V gene TRBV3-1 (or the pseudogene TRBV3-2), with D perhaps TRBD1 (6 bases). CDR3 sequence (DNA): TGTGCCAGCAGCCCGGGCAGGGGGAACACTGAAGCTTTCTTT. Residues: CASSPGRGNTEAFF.